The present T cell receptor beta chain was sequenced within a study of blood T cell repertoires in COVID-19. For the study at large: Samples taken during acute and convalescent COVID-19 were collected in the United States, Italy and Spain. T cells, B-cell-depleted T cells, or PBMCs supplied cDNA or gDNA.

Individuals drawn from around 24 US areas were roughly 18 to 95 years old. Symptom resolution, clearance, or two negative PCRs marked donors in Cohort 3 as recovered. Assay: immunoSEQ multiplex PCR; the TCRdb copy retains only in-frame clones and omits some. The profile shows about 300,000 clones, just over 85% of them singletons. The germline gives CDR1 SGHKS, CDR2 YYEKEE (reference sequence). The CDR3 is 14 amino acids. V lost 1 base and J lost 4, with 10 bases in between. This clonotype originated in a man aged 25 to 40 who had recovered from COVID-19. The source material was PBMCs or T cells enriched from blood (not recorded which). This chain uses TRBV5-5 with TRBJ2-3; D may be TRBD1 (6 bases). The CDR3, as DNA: TGTGCCAGCAGCTTGCTCAGGGGCCCAGATACGCAGTATTTT. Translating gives CASSLLRGPDTQYF.